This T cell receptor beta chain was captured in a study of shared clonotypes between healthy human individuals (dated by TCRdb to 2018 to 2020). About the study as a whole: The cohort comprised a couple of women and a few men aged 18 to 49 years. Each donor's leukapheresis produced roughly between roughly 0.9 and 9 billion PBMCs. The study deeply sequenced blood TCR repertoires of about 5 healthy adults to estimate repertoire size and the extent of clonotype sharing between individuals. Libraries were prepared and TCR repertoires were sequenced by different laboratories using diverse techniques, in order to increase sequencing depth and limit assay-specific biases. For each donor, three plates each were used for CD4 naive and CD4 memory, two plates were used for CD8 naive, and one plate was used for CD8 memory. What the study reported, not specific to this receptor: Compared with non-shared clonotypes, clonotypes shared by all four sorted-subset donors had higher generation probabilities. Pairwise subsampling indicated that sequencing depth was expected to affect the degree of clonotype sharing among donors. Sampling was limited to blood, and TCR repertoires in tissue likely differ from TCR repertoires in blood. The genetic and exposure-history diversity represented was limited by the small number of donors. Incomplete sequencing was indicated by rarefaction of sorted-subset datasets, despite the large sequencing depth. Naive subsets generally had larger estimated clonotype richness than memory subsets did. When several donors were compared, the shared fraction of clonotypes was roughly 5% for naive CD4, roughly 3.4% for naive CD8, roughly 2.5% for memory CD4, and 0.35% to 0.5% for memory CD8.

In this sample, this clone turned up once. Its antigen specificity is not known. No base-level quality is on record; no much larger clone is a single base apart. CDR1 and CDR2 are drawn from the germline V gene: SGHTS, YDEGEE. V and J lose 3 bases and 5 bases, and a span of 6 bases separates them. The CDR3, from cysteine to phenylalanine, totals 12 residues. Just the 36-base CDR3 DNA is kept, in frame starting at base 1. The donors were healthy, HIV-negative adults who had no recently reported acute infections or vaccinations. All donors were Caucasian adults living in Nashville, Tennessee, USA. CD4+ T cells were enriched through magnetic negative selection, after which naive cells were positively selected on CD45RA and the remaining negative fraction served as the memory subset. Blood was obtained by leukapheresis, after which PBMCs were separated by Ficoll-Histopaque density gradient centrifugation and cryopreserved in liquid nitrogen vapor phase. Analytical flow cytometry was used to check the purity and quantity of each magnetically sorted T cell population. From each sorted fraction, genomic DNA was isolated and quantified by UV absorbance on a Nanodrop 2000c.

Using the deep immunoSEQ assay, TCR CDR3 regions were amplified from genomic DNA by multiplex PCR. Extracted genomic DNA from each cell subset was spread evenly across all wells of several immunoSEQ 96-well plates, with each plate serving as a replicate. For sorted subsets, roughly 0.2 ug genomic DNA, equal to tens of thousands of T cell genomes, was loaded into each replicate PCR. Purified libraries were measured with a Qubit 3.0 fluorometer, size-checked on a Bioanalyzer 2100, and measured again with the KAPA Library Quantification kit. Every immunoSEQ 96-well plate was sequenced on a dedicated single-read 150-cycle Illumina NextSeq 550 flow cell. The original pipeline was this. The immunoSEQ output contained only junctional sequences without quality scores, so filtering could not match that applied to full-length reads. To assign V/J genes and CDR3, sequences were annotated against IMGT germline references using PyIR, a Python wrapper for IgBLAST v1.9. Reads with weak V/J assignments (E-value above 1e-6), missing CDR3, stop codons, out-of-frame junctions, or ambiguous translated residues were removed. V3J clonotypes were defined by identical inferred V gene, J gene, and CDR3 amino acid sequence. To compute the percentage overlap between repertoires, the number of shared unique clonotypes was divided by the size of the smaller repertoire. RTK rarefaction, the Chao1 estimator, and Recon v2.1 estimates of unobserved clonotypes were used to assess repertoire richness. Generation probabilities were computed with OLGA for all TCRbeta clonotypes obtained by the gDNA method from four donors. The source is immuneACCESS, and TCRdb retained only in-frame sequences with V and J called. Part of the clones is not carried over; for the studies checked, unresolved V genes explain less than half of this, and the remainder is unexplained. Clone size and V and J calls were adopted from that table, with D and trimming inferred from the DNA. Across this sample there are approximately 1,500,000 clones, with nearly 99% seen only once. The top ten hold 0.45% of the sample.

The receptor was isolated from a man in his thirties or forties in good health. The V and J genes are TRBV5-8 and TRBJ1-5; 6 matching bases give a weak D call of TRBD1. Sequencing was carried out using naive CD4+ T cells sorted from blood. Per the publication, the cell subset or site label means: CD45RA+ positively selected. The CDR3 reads CASSYRDQPQHF. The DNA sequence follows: TGTGCCAGCAGCTACAGGGATCAGCCCCAGCATTTT.